This T cell receptor (beta chain) appears in the sequencing data of a study of T cells in Graves' hyperthyroidism and ophthalmopathy. Investigators excluded patients with uncontrolled infection, other autoimmune disease, pregnancy or lactation. On the basis of clinical symptoms, serum thyroxine and TRAb, thyroid ultrasound and orbital computed tomography, diagnoses were made. Amplification of TCR beta CDR3 regions used RNA as the template. Researchers ran a first-round RT-PCR on the TCR CDR3 using the HTBI primer set. A single record per CDR3 protein comes from TCRdb applying MiXCR to the multiplex PCR reads. The sample lists a few hundred thousand distinct CDR3 sequences; around a fifth were seen once. This clonotype was seen ten or more times. Antigen specificity is unknown. Trimming shortened V by 0 bases and J by 5 bases, and 14 bases separated the two germline ends. The CDR3 covers 16 residues.

Study results and caveats: Blood also showed most of the thyroid clonotypes that were expanded above 0.001.

This TCR was sampled from a woman in her seventies with Graves' ophthalmopathy. Sequenced sample: blood. This chain links TRBV12-3 or TRBV12-4 with TRBJ1-5, with D perhaps TRBD1 (5 bases). The chain's CDR3 is CASSLAPGGGDQPQHF. The CDR3 DNA is TGTGCCAGCAGTTTAGCCCCCGGGGGAGGGGATCAGCCCCAGCATTTT.